Listed below are T cell receptor beta chains from one sample, sequenced in a study of cytomegalovirus exposure and HLA in healthy donors. Assay used: immunoSEQ multiplex PCR; TCRdb lists only in-frame clones, some missing. The sample records approximately 130,000 clones, 70% to 80% being singletons. Input material: PBMCs. The receptors originated from a man aged 25-45 years in good health and CMV-seronegative. Each CDR3 is given with its conserved first and last residue. The D gene is left open where the match is weak. Size values are once, few and many counts, or a class for expanded clones, and some rows have none.

v_call	d_call	clone_size	j_call	cdr3_nt	cdr3_aa
TRBV10-1	TRBD1	.	TRBJ2-7	TGCGCCAGACCCCCCGGACAGGGGGCCTACGAGCAGTACTTC	CARPPGQGAYEQYF
TRBV6-6	TRBD2	.	TRBJ2-7	TGTGCCAGCAGTTTTGGGACTAGCTCCTACGAGCAGTACTTC	CASSFGTSSYEQYF
TRBV10-3	.	.	TRBJ1-3	TGTGCCATCAGTGACCTCTTCCCGGGTCTTGGAAACACCATATATTTT	CAISDLFPGLGNTIYF
TRBV7-6	.	.	TRBJ1-6	TGTGCCAGCAGCCGGGGACAAGCGGATTCACCCCTCCACTTT	CASSRGQADSPLHF
TRBV4-1	TRBD1	few	TRBJ1-1	TGCGCCAGCAGCCAACCACTGACAGGGGGCACTGAAGCTTTCTTT	CASSQPLTGGTEAFF
TRBV30	.	.	TRBJ2-3	TGTGCCTGGATCTCGAAACAGGGTTTTACAGATACGCAGTATTTT	CAWISKQGFTDTQYF
TRBV5-1	TRBD1	.	TRBJ2-5	TGCGCCAGCAGCTTTACAGGGGCGCGGGAGACCCAGTACTTC	CASSFTGARETQYF
TRBV5-1	TRBD2	few	TRBJ2-5	TGCGCCAGCAGCTCGGGACTAGCGGGGGGGCAAGAGACCCAGTACTTC	CASSSGLAGGQETQYF
TRBV7-9	.	.	TRBJ2-7	TGTGCCAGCAGCCCTACAGTGCGCTACGAGCAGTACTTC	CASSPTVRYEQYF
TRBV11-2	.	.	TRBJ2-3	TGTGCCAGCAGCTTTGGAGGGGGCAGGACAGATACGCAGTATTTT	CASSFGGGRTDTQYF
TRBV7-2	TRBD1	.	TRBJ1-2	TGTGCCAACACTCCGGGACAGGATAACTATGGCTACACCTTC	CANTPGQDNYGYTF
TRBV10-3	TRBD2	.	TRBJ2-4	TGTGCCATCAGTGAGTCCAGGACTAGCGGGAAAAACATTCAGTACTTC	CAISESRTSGKNIQYF
TRBV18	.	.	TRBJ1-4	TGTGCCAGCTCACCAGAGGGATGGGATCTGTTTTTT	CASSPEGWDLFF
TRBV6-1	.	.	TRBJ2-1	TGTGCCAGCGGCTTCCAAAGCTCGGAGGGAAATGAGCAGTTCTTC	CASGFQSSEGNEQFF
TRBV27	TRBD1	.	TRBJ2-7	TGTGCCAGCAGTTCGACAGGGGAGCGCTACGAGCAGTACTTC	CASSSTGERYEQYF
TRBV6-1	.	.	TRBJ1-5	TGTGCCAGCAGTGAAGAGTGGAGCGTGTATAGCAATCAGCCCCAGCATTTT	CASSEEWSVYSNQPQHF
TRBV6-1	.	.	TRBJ2-3	TGTGCCAGCAACCTTATGGGCCAAGGCACAGATACGCAGTATTTT	CASNLMGQGTDTQYF
TRBV6-5	TRBD2	.	TRBJ2-3	TGTGCCAGCAGTTACTCTAGCGGGACAGATACGCAGTATTTT	CASSYSSGTDTQYF
TRBV5-1	.	.	TRBJ2-3	TGCGCCAGCAGCCTAGACCGACCTACGCAGTATTTT	CASSLDRPTQYF
TRBV7-7	.	.	TRBJ2-3	TGTGCTAGCAGCTGGACAGGCACAGATACGCAGTATTTT	CASSWTGTDTQYF
TRBV4-2	TRBD2	.	TRBJ2-3	TGTGCCAGCAGCCAAGAACCAGCGGGAGCCAAAGATACGCAGTATTTT	CASSQEPAGAKDTQYF
TRBV7-8	TRBD1	.	TRBJ2-7	TGTGCCAGCAGCTTACGTAGACAGGGCGCCTACGAGCAGTACTTC	CASSLRRQGAYEQYF
TRBV27	.	once	TRBJ2-7	TGTGCCAGCAGTTCGTTCGGGACACCCGAGCAGTACTTC	CASSSFGTPEQYF
TRBV28	.	.	TRBJ1-4	TGTGCCAGCAGTTCTACGGGTGCAACTAATGAAAAACTGTTTTTT	CASSSTGATNEKLFF
TRBV9	TRBD2	.	TRBJ2-1	TGTGCCAGCAGCGAGGGGTTAGCGGGGTTGAATGAGCAGTTCTTC	CASSEGLAGLNEQFF
TRBV4-2	TRBD2	.	TRBJ2-7	TGTGCCAGCAGCCAGGAAGCGGGAGGGTCCTACGAGCAGTACTTC	CASSQEAGGSYEQYF
TRBV6-1	.	few	TRBJ1-1	TGTGCCAGCAGTGAATCAGGGGAAGCGGCTGAAGCTTTCTTT	CASSESGEAAEAFF
TRBV9	.	.	TRBJ2-5	TGTGCCAGCAGCGTCAGGGTGGGAGAGACCCAGTACTTC	CASSVRVGETQYF
TRBV14	TRBD2	many	TRBJ2-7	TGTGCCAGCAACGCCGGGACTAGGAGCTACGAGCAGTACTTC	CASNAGTRSYEQYF
TRBV21-1	.	once	TRBJ1-5	TGTGCCAGCAGCAAACTAAGGCTAGATCAGCCCCAGCATTTT	CASSKLRLDQPQHF
TRBV27	.	.	TRBJ2-3	TGTGCCAGCAGTGAGACACCAAACACAGATACGCAGTATTTT	CASSETPNTDTQYF
TRBV19	TRBD2	.	TRBJ2-7	TGTGCCAGTAGTATGGCGGGAGCAATCTACGAGCAGTACTTC	CASSMAGAIYEQYF
TRBV9	TRBD1	.	TRBJ2-1	TGTGCCAGCAGCTTGGGGACAGGCCAGTGGAATGAGCAGTTCTTC	CASSLGTGQWNEQFF
TRBV2	.	.	TRBJ2-5	TGTGCCAGCACCCAGTCCCGCGAGACCCAGTACTTC	CASTQSRETQYF
TRBV18	.	.	TRBJ1-1	TGTGCCAGCACTCCCCTTGTCGGAGAGGCTGAAGCTTTCTTT	CASTPLVGEAEAFF
TRBV28	TRBD1	.	TRBJ2-7	TGTGCCAGCAGTTTATACCGGGACAGCTACGAGCAGTACTTC	CASSLYRDSYEQYF
TRBV4-3	.	.	TRBJ2-7	TGCGCCAGCAGCCAGGAGAGACAGACCCTAACCTACGAGCAGTACTTC	CASSQERQTLTYEQYF
TRBV19	.	.	TRBJ1-4	TGTGCCAGTAGACGGACAGTTGCTAATGAAAAACTGTTTTTT	CASRRTVANEKLFF
TRBV30	.	.	TRBJ2-5	TGTGCCTGGAGTGGCGGGTTTTCGGGGGAGACCCAGTACTTC	CAWSGGFSGETQYF
TRBV28	TRBD1	.	TRBJ1-2	TGTGCCAGCAGTTCCGGGACAGGGGGCGGCTACACCTTC	CASSSGTGGGYTF
TRBV5-1	TRBD1	.	TRBJ1-2	TGCGCCAGCAGCTTGGCGCAGGGGGTTGGCTACACCTTC	CASSLAQGVGYTF
TRBV6-5	.	once	TRBJ1-3	TGTGCCAGCAGTGGCAGAGGGCGCGGAAACACCATATATTTT	CASSGRGRGNTIYF
TRBV23-1	.	.	TRBJ1-1	TGCGCCAGCAGTCAATGGTATACGGGAGGTGGGTTGTGCACTGAAGCTTTCTTT	CASSQWYTGGGLCTEAFF
TRBV6-6	TRBD1	.	TRBJ1-2	TGTGCCAGCAGGGCTGGGACAGGTGAGGGTAGCTACACCTTC	CASRAGTGEGSYTF
TRBV7-2	TRBD2	.	TRBJ2-3	TGTGCCGGATCTTGGGCGGGGACTAATTCAGATACGCAGTATTTT	CAGSWAGTNSDTQYF
TRBV29-1	TRBD2	.	TRBJ2-5	TGCAGCGTGGCCTCTACTAGCGGGGTAGAGACCCAGTACTTC	CSVASTSGVETQYF